The next 17 T cell receptor beta chains were all read from a single sample in a study of shared clonotypes between healthy human individuals. This table comes from immunoSEQ multiplex PCR, and its TCRdb copy is limited to in-frame clones, with some not included. Counted here are some 470,000 clones, 76% occurring once; the ten biggest clones make up 10% to 15%. Source material: PBMCs. The receptors were gathered from a woman aged 40 to 55 in good health. Some clones in this sample may be carry-over from other donors' samples.

V is TRBV18 and J is TRBJ2-3; D ambiguous. The CDR3 runs to 15 residues. In germline, CDR1 is KGHSH, CDR2 LQKENI. Trimming took off 4 bases at V and 1 base at J, with 12 bases between the two ends. Here the CDR3 DNA reads TGTGCCAGCTCACTAAACGAGGTTGGCACAGATACGCAGTATTTT. It specifies CASSLNEVGTDTQYF. Combining the CDR3 with reference TRBV18 and TRBJ2-3 gives the whole variable domain NAGVMQNPRHLVRRRGQEARLRCSPMKGHSHVYWYRQLPEEGLKFMVYLQKENIIDESGMPKERFSAEFPKEGPSILRIQQVVRGDSAAYFCASSLNEVGTDTQYFGPGTRLTVL.

The chain has TRBV30 and TRBJ2-5; D may be TRBD1 (6 bases). The J call is doubtful: the DNA matches TRBJ2-7 better. The CDR3 consists of 11 residues. The V gene's germline CDR1 is GTSNPN and CDR2 SVGIG (reference sequence). Here the CDR3 DNA reads TGTGCCTGGATGGGGACATACGAGCAGTACTTC. Translation gives CAWMGTYEQYF.

Points on this clone: Other DNA sequences in the same sample also yield this CDR3. The chain recombines TRBV19 with TRBJ1-4; D may be TRBD1 (5 bases). CDR1 and CDR2 from the germline V gene are LNHDA and SQIVND (reference sequence). This CDR3 has 13 residues. V was shortened by 3 bases and J by 5 bases, with 7 bases between the two germline ends. The CDR3 region is CASSIGANEKLFF. CDR3 sequence (DNA): TGTGCCAGTAGTATTGGGGCGAATGAAAAACTGTTTTTT.

In nucleotides, the CDR3 is TGCGCCAGCAGCGGAGGGACAGGGGCCGAGACCCAGTACTTC. This translates into CASSGGTGAETQYF. The chain carries TRBV5-1 and TRBJ2-5, with TRBD1 identical over 10 bases. This CDR3 has 14 amino acids. V shed 4 bases and J 5 bases; nucleotides not matched to a gene: 5. From germline, CDR1 is SGHRS and CDR2 YFSETQ.

This chain uses TRBV5-6 with TRBJ2-1; D is unclear. V was cut by 1 base and J by 7 bases, with 6 bases left in between. From germline, CDR1 is SGHDT and CDR2 YYEEEE. The CDR3 sequence is 12 residues long. CDR3 sequence reads: CASSLLRNEQFF. CDR3 coding DNA: TGTGCCAGCAGCTTGTTACGGAATGAGCAGTTCTTC.

The V and J genes are TRBV11-2 and TRBJ1-2; D is undetermined. Germline loops: CDR1 SGHAT, CDR2 FQNNGV. Trimming stripped 0 bases from V and 8 bases from J, with 7 bases between. This CDR3 has 12 amino acids. The DNA of the CDR3 is TGTGCCAGCAGCTTAGATAACATCGGCTACACCTTC. Translated, it gives CASSLDNIGYTF.

The rearrangement joins TRBV29-1 to TRBJ2-3, with D unclear. The ends were cut back, 3 bases at V and 1 base at J, with 8 bases in the middle. Germline loops: CDR1 SQVTM, CDR2 ANQGSEA. The CDR3 has 13 amino acids. The CDR3 is CSVEVRGTDTQYF. DNA for the CDR3: TGCAGCGTTGAGGTCAGAGGCACAGATACGCAGTATTTT.

V and J are TRBV5-4 and TRBJ1-2, with 9 nucleotides matching TRBD1. After removal of 3 bases from V and 4 bases from J, the junction contained 10 bases not matched to a gene. The CDR3 has 16 residues. Germline values: CDR1 SGHNT, CDR2 YYREEE (reference sequence). CDR3 amino acids: CASSSSRDRVIYGYTF. In DNA, the CDR3 is TGTGCCAGCAGCTCGTCCCGGGACAGGGTCATCTATGGCTACACCTTC. The full variable domain, its missing parts supplied by reference TRBV5-4 and TRBJ1-2, is ETGVTQSPTHLIKTRGQQVTLRCSSQSGHNTVSWYQQALGQGPQFIFQYYREEENGRGNFPPRFSGLQFPNYSSELNVNALELDDSALYLCASSSSRDRVIYGYTFGSGTRLTVV.

V is TRBV6-5 and J is TRBJ1-1; the D is unclear. Germline CDR1 MNHEY, CDR2 SVGAGI. V dropped 4 bases and J dropped 2 bases, with 8 bases sitting between them. The CDR3 has 13 amino acids. Here the CDR3 reads CASSLDPNTEAFF. The CDR3 nucleotides read TGTGCCAGCAGTTTGGACCCAAACACTGAAGCTTTCTTT.

The chain combines TRBV7-3 with TRBJ2-7; 9 bases fit TRBD2. V was clipped by 4 bases and J by 3 bases; unmatched bases: 7. Germline V gene sequence: CDR1 SGHTA, CDR2 FQGTGA. The CDR3 loop spans 15 amino acids. CDR3: CASSWGTSPHYEQYF. CDR3 DNA sequence: TGTGCCAGCAGCTGGGGGACTAGCCCTCACTACGAGCAGTACTTC.

This clone was detected once. The chain couples TRBV18 to TRBJ2-5; D is unresolved. The germline V gene has CDR1 KGHSH and CDR2 LQKENI. CDR3 size: 15 residues. The V gene lost 3 bases and the J gene lost 5 bases, with 16 bases spanning the gap. CDR3 DNA sequence: TGTGCCAGCTCACCCTCGCCAGGCATGGGTGAGACCCAGTACTTC. Residues: CASSPSPGMGETQYF.

V is TRBV27 and J is TRBJ1-1; D unclear. Germline assignment: CDR1 MNHEY and CDR2 SMNVEV (reference sequence). The CDR3 has 13 amino acids. V lost 7 bases to trimming and J lost 4 bases, with 13 bases between them. CDR3 bases: TGTGCCAGCAAAGGACCGGCGGGCACTGAAGCTTTCTTT. Amino acid sequence: CASKGPAGTEAFF.

The chain couples TRBV6-6 to TRBJ2-5, with TRBD2 as a possible D gene (5 bases). Trimming shortened V by 5 bases and J by 5 bases, and 15 bases separated the two germline ends. This CDR3 has 14 residues. Germline values: CDR1 MNHNY, CDR2 SVGAGI (reference sequence). The CDR3 protein is CASSPPGSLETQYF. CDR3 sequence (DNA): TGTGCCAGCAGTCCCCCGGGGAGTCTCGAGACCCAGTACTTC.

The V and J genes are TRBV4-3 and TRBJ2-3; 8 bases are shared with TRBD2. Germline lookup yields CDR1 LGHNA and CDR2 YSLEER. This CDR3 contains 15 residues. J gave up 2 bases and V 1 base, and 2 bases lay outside the gene matches. The CDR3 loop reads CASSQGGRPTDTQYF. The CDR3 DNA sequence: TGCGCCAGCAGCCAAGGCGGGAGGCCCACAGATACGCAGTATTTT.

The CDR3 DNA follows: TGTGCCAGCAGCTTGGTGCAGGGGCCTGGGGCCAACGTCCTGACTTTC. Its protein product is CASSLVQGPGANVLTF. The rearrangement links TRBV5-4 to TRBJ2-6; D might be TRBD1 (6 bases). Germline-derived CDR1 and CDR2 are SGHNT and YYREEE (reference sequence). Trimming cost V 0 bases and J 2 bases, with 9 bases left between them. There are 16 residues in the CDR3.

Turning to this clone: The same CDR3 also results from other DNA sequences found in this sample. J is TRBJ1-4 and V is TRBV29-1; the D gene is possibly TRBD1 (5 bases). V was cut by 2 bases and J by 8 bases, with 6 bases left in between. The CDR3 loop spans 11 amino acids. Germline V gene lookup returns CDR1 SQVTM and CDR2 ANQGSEA. The DNA for the CDR3 is TGCAGCGTTGAAAGGGGAGAAAAACTGTTTTTT. Protein: CSVERGEKLFF.

The CDR3 coding sequence is TGTGCCAGCCGGGTAGGGGGGAGACCCTACAATGAGCAGTTCTTC. This gives the protein CASRVGGRPYNEQFF. This chain joins TRBV6-5 and TRBJ2-1; D might be TRBD1 or TRBD2, each matching 6 bases. V was clipped by 8 bases and J by 2 bases, with 16 bases between them. CDR1 and CDR2 from the germline V gene are MNHEY and SVGAGI. CDR3 length equals 15 residues.